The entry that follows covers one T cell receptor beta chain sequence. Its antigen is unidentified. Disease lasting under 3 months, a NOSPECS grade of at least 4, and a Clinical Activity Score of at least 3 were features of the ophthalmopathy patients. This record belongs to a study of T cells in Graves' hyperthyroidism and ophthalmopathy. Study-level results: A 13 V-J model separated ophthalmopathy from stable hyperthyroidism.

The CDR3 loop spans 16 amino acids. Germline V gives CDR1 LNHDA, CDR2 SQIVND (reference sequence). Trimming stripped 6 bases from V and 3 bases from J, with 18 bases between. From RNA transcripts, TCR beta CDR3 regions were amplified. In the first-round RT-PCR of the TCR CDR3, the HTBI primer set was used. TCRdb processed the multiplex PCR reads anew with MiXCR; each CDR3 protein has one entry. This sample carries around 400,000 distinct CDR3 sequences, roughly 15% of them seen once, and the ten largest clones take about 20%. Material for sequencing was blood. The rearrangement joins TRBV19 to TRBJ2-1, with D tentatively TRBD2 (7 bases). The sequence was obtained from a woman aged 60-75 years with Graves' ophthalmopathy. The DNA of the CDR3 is TGTGCCAGTAGCCCACTGGGGGGGGCGGGCTACAATGAGCAGTTCTTC. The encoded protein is CASSPLGGAGYNEQFF. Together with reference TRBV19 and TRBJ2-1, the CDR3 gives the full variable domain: DGGITQSPKYLFRKEGQNVTLSCEQNLNHDAMYWYRQDPGQGLRLIYYSQIVNDFQKGDIAEGYSVSREKKESFPLTVTSAQKNPTAFYLCASSPLGGAGYNEQFFGPGTRLTVL.